The 5 T cell receptor beta chains listed next were all sequenced from one sample in a study of T cell repertoires in cytomegalovirus infection. These receptors have no known antigen. TCRdb re-called the reads through MiXCR, storing one row per CDR3 protein. The sample holds about 830,000 distinct CDR3 sequences, 32% seen once. The input for sequencing was cultured CD8+ T cells from PBMCs, taken from culture after CMV antigen stimulation. The source of these receptors is a human donor in good health (CMV status not recorded). Some clones in this sample may be carry-over from other donors' samples.

This clonotype was counted at least ten times. This sequence joins TRBV7-9 and TRBJ2-7; D may be TRBD1 (5 bases). The CDR3 sequence is 15 residues long. Deletions cut 4 bases from V and 1 base from J, with 14 bases between. Germline V CDR1 and CDR2: SEHNR, FQNEAQ (reference sequence). The CDR3 DNA sequence: TGTGCCAGCAGCTCATTACAGGTGACATCCTACGAGCAGTACGTC. Its protein product is CASSSLQVTSYEQYV.

The chain employs TRBV27 and TRBJ1-1; D not certain. The germline gives CDR1 MNHEY, CDR2 SMNVEV (reference sequence). Trimming stripped 3 bases from V and 0 bases from J, with 5 bases between. This CDR3 has 13 amino acids. CDR3 loop: CASSFILNTEAFF. The CDR3 DNA is TGTGCCAGCAGTTTTATCCTGAACACTGAAGCTTTCTTT.

The V and J genes are TRBV4-1 and TRBJ1-2, with 7 bases identical to TRBD1. This CDR3 is 21 amino acids long. After removal of 0 bases from V and 7 bases from J, the junction contained 26 bases not matched to a gene. Per the germline V gene, CDR1 is MGHRA and CDR2 is YSYEKL. The CDR3 loop reads CASSQDDIGGGNFHAGGGYTF. CDR3 coding DNA: TGCGCCAGCAGCCAAGATGATATAGGGGGCGGCAATTTTCATGCTGGGGGTGGCTACACCTTC.

This clonotype has more than one count but fewer than ten. The V call is TRBV7-6, the J call TRBJ1-6; the D gene is possibly TRBD1 (6 bases). Trimming left V 1 base short and J 6 bases short, with 10 bases between. CDR3 length: 15 residues. CDR1 SGHVS and CDR2 FNYEAQ come from the germline V gene. CDR3 sequence (DNA): TGTGCCAGCAGCTTAGTGTTGGGGGCTAATTCACCCCTCCACTTT. Protein sequence: CASSLVLGANSPLHF. Variable domain in full (rest from reference TRBV7-6 and TRBJ1-6): GAGVSQSPRYKVTKRGQDVALRCDPISGHVSLYWYRQALGQGPEFLTYFNYEAQQDKSGLPNDRFSAERPEGSISTLTIQRTEQRDSAMYRCASSLVLGANSPLHFGNGTRLTVT.

In its sample, this clonotype was seen many times. This chain connects TRBV6-1 to TRBJ2-1; the match to TRBD2 covers 12 bases. Germline CDR1 reads MNHNS; CDR2 reads SASEGT. CDR3 length: 15 residues. V was clipped by 2 bases and J by 8 bases; unmatched bases: 4. Here the CDR3 reads CASSEISSGRDEQFF. As DNA, the CDR3 is TGTGCCAGCAGTGAAATTTCTAGCGGGAGGGATGAGCAGTTCTTC.